The next 8 T cell receptor beta chains were all read from a single sample in a study of CD8+CD57+ T cells in acquired aplastic anemia. Researchers used genomic DNA as the template to profile TCR beta VDJ and CDR3. One entry per CDR3 protein, called by TCRdb with MiXCR from the reads. In the table there are 250,000 or so distinct CDR3 sequences, around half of which are singletons. The authors sequenced patients whose flow cytometry had shown CD8+CD57+ cell expansion. The sequenced sample was sorted CD4+, CD8+, or CD8+CD57+ T cells (not recorded which) from PBMCs. These receptors came from a human donor with aplastic anemia.

The chain joins TRBV7-3 to TRBJ2-7; D unclear. CDR3 length: 11 amino acids. V was pared by 4 bases and J by 6 bases, with 7 bases between. The germline V gene has CDR1 SGHTA and CDR2 FQGTGA. The CDR3 DNA reads as TGTGCCAGCAGCTCAGCGCCCGAGCAGTACTTC. Amino acids: CASSSAPEQYF.

The chain links TRBV20-1 to TRBJ1-1, with D unresolved. The V end lost 3 bases, the J end lost 6 bases, and 5 bases lay between the germline ends. This CDR3 contains 10 residues. CDR1 and CDR2 (germline): DFQATT, SNEGSKA (reference sequence). The CDR3 DNA follows: TGCAGTGCTAGCGAGGCTGAAGCTTTCTTT. Amino acids: CSASEAEAFF.

There are a few counts of this clonotype. V usage is TRBV12-3 or TRBV12-4 and J usage is TRBJ2-7; D possibly corresponds to TRBD2 (6 bases). V shed 5 bases and J shed 6 bases, with 11 bases lying between them. This CDR3 is built from 12 residues. For the CDR3, the DNA is TGTGCCAGCAGTCAGACTAGAGGCGAGCAGTACTTC. This codes for CASSQTRGEQYF.

The chain employs TRBV5-5 and TRBJ1-6; weak D call: TRBD1 (5 bases). V was clipped by 0 bases and J by 5 bases, with 9 bases between them. Germline V lookup: CDR1 SGHKS, CDR2 YYEKEE (reference sequence). The CDR3 extends over 15 amino acids. The CDR3 DNA is TGTGCCAGCAGCTTGGTCGGCAGGGATAATTCACCCCTCCACTTT. This sequence encodes CASSLVGRDNSPLHF. The variable domain in full, with the rest retrieved from reference TRBV5-5 and TRBJ1-6, is DAGVTQSPTHLIKTRGQQVTLRCSPISGHKSVSWYQQVLGQGPQFIFQYYEKEERGRGNFPDRFSARQFPNYSSELNVNALLLGDSALYLCASSLVGRDNSPLHFGNGTRLTVT.

Comment on this clonotype: A much more abundant neighbour one base away suggests this may be a read error. This chain connects TRBV9 to TRBJ2-4; D remains ambiguous. CDR1 is SGDLS, CDR2 YYNGEE, per germline. This CDR3 has 14 amino acids. The V end lost 2 bases, the J end lost 8 bases, and 14 bases lay between the germline ends. The CDR3 DNA follows: TGTGCCAGCAGCGTCCTTCCCTCTGAGGACATTCAGTACTTC. Its protein product is CASSVLPSEDIQYF.

The chain combines TRBV7-9 with TRBJ2-5; no definite D call. The CDR3 has 14 residues. V was cut by 5 bases and J by 2 bases, with 12 bases left in between. The V gene's germline CDR1 is SEHNR and CDR2 FQNEAQ (reference sequence). The chain's CDR3 is CASSATDKQETQYF. The DNA for the CDR3 is TGTGCCAGCAGCGCTACAGACAAACAAGAGACCCAGTACTTC.

This clonotype has more than one count but fewer than ten. A read error may explain this, as a much larger clone is one base away. This chain connects TRBV7-6 to TRBJ2-3, with 8 bases that match TRBD1. The CDR3 consists of 17 residues. The junction had 9 bases not matched to a gene; V was cut back by 3 bases and J by 1 base. Germline-derived CDR1 and CDR2 are SGHVS and FNYEAQ. CDR3 DNA: TGTGCCAGCAGCTTCGTTCAGGGGGCATTGGGCACAGATACGCAGTATTTT. Translated, it gives CASSFVQGALGTDTQYF. Variable domain in full (rest from reference TRBV7-6 and TRBJ2-3): GAGVSQSPRYKVTKRGQDVALRCDPISGHVSLYWYRQALGQGPEFLTYFNYEAQQDKSGLPNDRFSAERPEGSISTLTIQRTEQRDSAMYRCASSFVQGALGTDTQYFGPGTRLTVL.

Turning to this clonotype: Because the CDR3 is missing its conserved closing phenylalanine or tryptophan, this is likely a read error. No DNA is shown, since the ends of the CDR3 on it are uncertain; the CDR3 is the one TCRdb lists. The chain is built from TRBV9 and TRBJ2-6; the table's D call TRBD2 went unverified against the DNA. The CDR3 numbers 10 amino acids, ends counted. Germline lookup yields CDR1 SGDLS and CDR2 YYNGEE. CDR3: CASSVGSGGP.